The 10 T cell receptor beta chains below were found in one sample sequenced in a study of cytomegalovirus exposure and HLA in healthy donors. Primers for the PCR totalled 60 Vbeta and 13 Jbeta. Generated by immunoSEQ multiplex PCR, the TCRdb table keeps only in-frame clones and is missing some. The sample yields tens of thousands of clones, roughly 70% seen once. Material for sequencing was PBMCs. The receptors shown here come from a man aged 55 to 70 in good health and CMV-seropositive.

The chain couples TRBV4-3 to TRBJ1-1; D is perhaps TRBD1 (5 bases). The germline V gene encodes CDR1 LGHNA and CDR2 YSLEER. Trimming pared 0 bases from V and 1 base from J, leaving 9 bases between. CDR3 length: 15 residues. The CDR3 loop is CASSQDRGTNTEAFF. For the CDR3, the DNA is TGCGCCAGCAGCCAAGATAGGGGTACGAACACTGAAGCTTTCTTT.

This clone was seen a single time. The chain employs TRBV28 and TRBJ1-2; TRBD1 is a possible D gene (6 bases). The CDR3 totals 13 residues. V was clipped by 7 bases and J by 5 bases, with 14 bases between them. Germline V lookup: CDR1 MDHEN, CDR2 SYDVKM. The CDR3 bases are TGTGCCAGCACCTCACAGGGCGCATATGGCTACACCTTC. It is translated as CASTSQGAYGYTF.

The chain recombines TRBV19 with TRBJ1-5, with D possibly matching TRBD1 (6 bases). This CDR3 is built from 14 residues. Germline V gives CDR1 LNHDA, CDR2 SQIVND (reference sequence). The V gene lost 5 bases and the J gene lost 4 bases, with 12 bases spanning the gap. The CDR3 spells CASSSRGWNQPQHF. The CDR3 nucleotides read TGTGCCAGTAGTTCCAGGGGTTGGAATCAGCCCCAGCATTTT.

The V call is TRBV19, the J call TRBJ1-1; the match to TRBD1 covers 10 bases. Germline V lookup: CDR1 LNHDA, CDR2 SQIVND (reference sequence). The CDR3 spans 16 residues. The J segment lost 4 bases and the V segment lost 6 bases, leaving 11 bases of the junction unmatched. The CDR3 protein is CASSLGQGSSGTEAFF. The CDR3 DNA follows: TGTGCCAGTAGCCTGGGACAGGGGAGTTCGGGCACTGAAGCTTTCTTT.

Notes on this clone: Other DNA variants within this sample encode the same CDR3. DNA for the CDR3: TGTGCCAGCAGTTCAAGGGGAAACACTGAAGCTTTCTTT. This encodes CASSSRGNTEAFF. The chain combines TRBV6-5 with TRBJ1-1; the D gene is possibly TRBD1 (5 bases). The V end lost 4 bases, the J end lost 2 bases, and 8 bases lay between the germline ends. From germline, CDR1 is MNHEY and CDR2 SVGAGI. CDR3 length: 13 residues.

CDR3 in DNA: TGTGCCAGCAGCCCCACGTTGAGGGTCAGCGACAATGAGCAGTTCTTC. The encoded protein is CASSPTLRVSDNEQFF. The rearrangement joins TRBV7-9 to TRBJ2-1; possible D gene TRBD2, 5 bases. The CDR3 is 16 amino acids. The V gene lost 5 bases and the J gene lost 5 bases, with 19 bases spanning the gap. Germline CDR1 SEHNR, CDR2 FQNEAQ (reference sequence).

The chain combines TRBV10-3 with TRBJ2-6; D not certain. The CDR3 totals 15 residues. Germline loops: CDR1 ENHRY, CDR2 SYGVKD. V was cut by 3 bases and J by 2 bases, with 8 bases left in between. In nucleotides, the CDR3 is TGTGCCATCAGTGACGCAGAGGCTGGGGCCAACGTCCTGACTTTC. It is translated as CAISDAEAGANVLTF.

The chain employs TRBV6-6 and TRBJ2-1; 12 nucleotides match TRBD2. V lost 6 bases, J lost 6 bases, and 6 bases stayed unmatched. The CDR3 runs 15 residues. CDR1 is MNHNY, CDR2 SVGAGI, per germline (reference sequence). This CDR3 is CASSPPSGGANEQFF. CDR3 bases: TGTGCCAGCAGCCCCCCTAGCGGGGGGGCCAATGAGCAGTTCTTC.

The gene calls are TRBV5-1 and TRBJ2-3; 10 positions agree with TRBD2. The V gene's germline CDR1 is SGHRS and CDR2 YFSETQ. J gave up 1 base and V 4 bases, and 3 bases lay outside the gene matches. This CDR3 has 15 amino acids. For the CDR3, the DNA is TGCGCCAGCAGCACCGGGACTAGCGGCACAGATACGCAGTATTTT. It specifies CASSTGTSGTDTQYF.

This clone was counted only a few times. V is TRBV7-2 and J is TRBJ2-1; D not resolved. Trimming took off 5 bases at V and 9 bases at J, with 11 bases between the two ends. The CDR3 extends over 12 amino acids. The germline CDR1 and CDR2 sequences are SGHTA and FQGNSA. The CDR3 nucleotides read TGTGCCAGCAGCCCGGTCGATGTTGAGCAGTTCTTC. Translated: CASSPVDVEQFF. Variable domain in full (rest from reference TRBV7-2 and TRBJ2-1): GAGVSQSPSNKVTEKGKDVELRCDPISGHTALYWYRQSLGQGLEFLIYFQGNSAPDKSGLPSDRFSAERTGGSVSTLTIQRTQQEDSAVYLCASSPVDVEQFFGPGTRLTVL.